These 18 T cell receptor beta chains came from one sample sequenced in a study of T cell responses to AZD1222 COVID-19 vaccine (TCRdb year 2021). This sample's time point label indicates: baseline before first vaccination. The library was prepared using the immunoSEQ multiplex PCR assay. TCRdb provides this immuneACCESS table in a form limited to in-frame rearrangements. Some clones are lacking; in checked studies, under half of them reflect an unresolved V gene, and why the rest are absent is not known. Across this sample there are over 130,000 clones, with 85% to 95% seen only once. The ten largest clonotypes hold roughly 1.3% of the sample. The material sequenced was peripheral blood, taken on day 0 of AZD1222 vaccination. All receptors derive from an adult in good health.

The chain is built from TRBV2 and TRBJ1-4; weak D call: TRBD1 (5 bases). The CDR3 spans 14 residues. V shed 6 bases and J shed 10 bases, with 18 bases lying between them. Germline assignment: CDR1 SNHLY and CDR2 FYNNEI. CDR3 region: CASRGLTTGGKLFF. In nucleotides, the CDR3 is TGTGCCAGCAGAGGATTGACAACAGGTGGAAAACTGTTTTTT. Full variable domain (missing parts from reference TRBV2 and TRBJ1-4): EPEVTQTPSHQVTQMGQEVILRCVPISNHLYFYWYRQILGQKVEFLVSFYNNEISEKSEIFDDQFSVERPDGSNFTLKIRSTKLEDSAMYFCASRGLTTGGKLFFGSGTQLSVL.

The chain couples TRBV3-1 (or the pseudogene TRBV3-2) to TRBJ1-2; D is ambiguous. The V gene's germline CDR1 is LGHDT and CDR2 YNNKEL (reference sequence). Trimming stripped 3 bases from V and 5 bases from J, with 10 bases between. This CDR3 is built from 13 residues. In DNA form, the CDR3 reads TGTGCCAGCAGCCATCAGCAACCTTATGGCTACACCTTC. It is translated as CASSHQQPYGYTF.

The rearrangement uses TRBV6-5 and TRBJ1-1, with TRBD1 as a possible D gene (6 bases). Germline CDR1 and CDR2: MNHEY and SVGAGI. V gave up 11 bases and J gave up 0 bases, with 10 bases separating them. There are 12 residues in the CDR3. The CDR3: CAGTGLNTEAFF. Here the CDR3 DNA reads TGTGCCGGAACAGGGTTGAACACTGAAGCTTTCTTT.

The V and J genes are TRBV7-2 and TRBJ2-4; D perhaps matches TRBD2 (5 bases). Germline CDR1 is SGHTA and CDR2 is FQGNSA. CDR3 length: 14 residues. V lost 4 bases to trimming and J lost 6 bases, with 13 bases between them. CDR3 amino acids: CASSSPPGGNIQYF. The CDR3 nucleotides read TGTGCCAGCAGCTCGCCCCCCGGAGGAAACATTCAGTACTTC.

This chain joins TRBV5-4 and TRBJ1-1; TRBD1 might be the D (6 bases). The CDR3 is made up of 16 amino acids. Per the germline V gene, CDR1 is SGHNT and CDR2 is YYREEE (reference sequence). Trimming removed 2 bases from V and 1 base from J, with 15 bases in between. In DNA form, the CDR3 reads TGTGCCAGCAGCTTCACAGGGTGGGTTGAGAACACTGAAGCTTTCTTT. Its translation is CASSFTGWVENTEAFF. The whole variable domain, filled in from reference TRBV5-4 and TRBJ1-1, reads ETGVTQSPTHLIKTRGQQVTLRCSSQSGHNTVSWYQQALGQGPQFIFQYYREEENGRGNFPPRFSGLQFPNYSSELNVNALELDDSALYLCASSFTGWVENTEAFFGQGTRLTVV.

The chain has TRBV19 and TRBJ2-1, with D perhaps matching TRBD1 or TRBD2 (5 bases each). There are 15 residues in the CDR3. Germline V CDR1 and CDR2: LNHDA, SQIVND (reference sequence). Trimming removed 6 bases at V and 4 bases at J, with 16 bases between. The CDR3 DNA reads TGTGCCAGTAGGAACGGGGCAGAGGGGTACAATGAGCAGTTCTTC. Protein: CASRNGAEGYNEQFF. Looking up the rest from reference TRBV19 and TRBJ2-1 gives the full variable domain: DGGITQSPKYLFRKEGQNVTLSCEQNLNHDAMYWYRQDPGQGLRLIYYSQIVNDFQKGDIAEGYSVSREKKESFPLTVTSAQKNPTAFYLCASRNGAEGYNEQFFGPGTRLTVL.

This chain joins TRBV4-2 and TRBJ2-7, with a weak D call TRBD1 (5 bases). Germline CDR1 and CDR2: LGHNA and YNFKEQ. The CDR3 spans 13 residues. The germline V and J ends were trimmed by 3 bases and 5 bases, with 11 bases remaining between them. The CDR3 DNA sequence: TGTGCCAGCAGCCATGATCAGGGTGACGAGCAGTACGTC. It codes for CASSHDQGDEQYV.

The J gene is TRBJ2-1, the V gene TRBV7-3; D is uncertain. V gave up 0 bases and J gave up 2 bases, with 8 bases separating them. The CDR3 totals 15 residues. Per the germline V gene, CDR1 is SGHTA and CDR2 is FQGTGA. The CDR3 bases are TGTGCCAGCAGCTTAACCAGGAGTGCCTACAATGAGCAGTTCTTC. This encodes CASSLTRSAYNEQFF.

J is TRBJ1-2 and V is TRBV5-8; 7 bases map to TRBD1. Germline V gives CDR1 SGHTS, CDR2 YDEGEE. The CDR3 runs to 14 residues. V trimming: 3 bases; J trimming: 5 bases; junction bases outside the gene matches: 7. CDR3 loop: CASSSPGTAYGYTF. For the CDR3, the DNA is TGTGCCAGCAGCTCCCCCGGGACAGCGTATGGCTACACCTTC. Looking up the rest from reference TRBV5-8 and TRBJ1-2 gives the full variable domain: EAGVTQSPTHLIKTRGQQATLRCSPISGHTSVYWYQQALGLGLQFLLWYDEGEERNRGNFPPRFSGRQFPNYSSELNVNALELEDSALYLCASSSPGTAYGYTFGSGTRLTVV.

The genes are TRBV19 and TRBJ1-2; D gene ambiguous. This CDR3 is 14 amino acids long. Germline CDR1 is LNHDA and CDR2 is SQIVND (reference sequence). Trimming pared 7 bases from V and 3 bases from J, leaving 15 bases between. CDR3 sequence reads: CASTLGPSYYGYTF. The CDR3 DNA reads as TGTGCCAGTACCCTAGGGCCATCCTACTATGGCTACACCTTC.

The J gene is TRBJ1-2, the V gene TRBV10-3; D is perhaps TRBD1 (6 bases). Looked up from germline, CDR1 is ENHRY and CDR2 is SYGVKD. The CDR3 is 13 amino acids. The V and J ends lost 6 bases and 0 bases respectively, with 8 bases between them. CDR3 loop: CAIRDSTNYGYTF. The CDR3 nucleotides read TGTGCCATCAGGGACAGTACTAACTATGGCTACACCTTC.

The chain joins TRBV18 to TRBJ1-2; D not resolved. V was trimmed by 3 bases and J by 10 bases, leaving 15 bases between them. CDR1 is KGHSH and CDR2 is LQKENI in the germline V gene. CDR3 length: 13 residues. CDR3 residues: CASSPTAEIDYTF. In DNA, the CDR3 is TGTGCCAGCTCACCCACGGCCGAGATCGACTACACCTTC.

This clone has just a few counts. The chain recombines TRBV18 with TRBJ2-5; tentative D call: TRBD1 (5 bases). The germline V and J ends were trimmed by 5 bases and 3 bases, with 13 bases remaining between them. Germline V lookup: CDR1 KGHSH, CDR2 LQKENI. This CDR3 is built from 14 residues. The CDR3: CASSSRVGEETQYF. The CDR3 bases are TGTGCCAGCTCATCCAGGGTGGGCGAAGAGACCCAGTACTTC.

V gene TRBV5-6 combines with J gene TRBJ1-1; TRBD1 matches 8 bases. The J segment lost 5 bases and the V segment lost 5 bases, leaving 2 bases of the junction unmatched. Germline lookup yields CDR1 SGHDT and CDR2 YYEEEE. This CDR3 comprises 12 residues. CDR3 in amino acids: CASRYRGTEAFF. In DNA, the CDR3 is TGTGCCAGCAGATACAGGGGGACTGAAGCTTTCTTT.

This clone was recorded only once. This chain connects TRBV7-9 to TRBJ1-1; tentatively, D is TRBD1 (5 bases). The CDR3 has 16 amino acids. Deletions cut 5 bases from V and 3 bases from J, with 19 bases between. Germline loops: CDR1 SEHNR, CDR2 FQNEAQ (reference sequence). The CDR3 sequence is CASSLRLGVSDTEAFF. In DNA, the CDR3 is TGTGCCAGCAGCCTCCGCCTGGGGGTATCGGACACTGAAGCTTTCTTT.

This chain links TRBV4-3 with TRBJ1-3, with TRBD1 identical over 7 bases. With 5 bases clipped from V and 0 bases from J, the junction kept 13 bases outside the gene matches. The CDR3 has 18 residues. The germline CDR1 and CDR2 sequences are LGHNA and YSLEER. CDR3 residues: CASSRDPPGQLSGNTIYF. CDR3 sequence (DNA): TGCGCCAGCAGCAGGGACCCCCCGGGACAGCTCTCTGGAAACACCATATATTTT.

The genes are TRBV7-2 and TRBJ2-7; no clear D. Germline V lookup: CDR1 SGHTA, CDR2 FQGNSA. Deletions cut 1 base from V and 0 bases from J, with 10 bases between. This CDR3 contains 15 residues. The DNA for the CDR3 is TGTGCCAGCAGCTTAGGGTGGCCCCTCTCCTACGAGCAGTACGTC. The encoded protein is CASSLGWPLSYEQYV.

This chain joins TRBV6-1 and TRBJ2-5, with D possibly matching TRBD1 (6 bases). V dropped 1 base and J dropped 5 bases, with 11 bases sitting between them. The CDR3 is 14 amino acids. The germline V gene has CDR1 MNHNS and CDR2 SASEGT. The CDR3 bases are TGTGCCAGCAGTGAAGGATGGGGGCAGGAGACCCAGTACTTC. It encodes CASSEGWGQETQYF.